What follows are 8 T cell receptor beta chains derived from one specimen sequenced in a study of spatial heterogeneity in lung cancer. These receptors have no known antigen. Broader study findings: Counts of expanded intratumoral alpha and beta TCRs tracked tumor mutation counts.

The sample's time point: sample taken at primary tumor resection. TCRdb redid the calling of the 5' RACE reads with MiXCR, one entry per CDR3 protein. This repertoire shows 1,500 to 2,000 distinct CDR3 sequences, approximately 7.8% found once; its top ten account for approximately 22%. The sequences come from lung tumor tissue, collected at surgery. Receptor source: a male donor with early-stage non-small cell lung cancer.

The table lists this clonotype with many counts. The CDR3 DNA reads as TGTGCCAGCAGCTCCGGGACTAGCGGATCCTACGAGCAGTACTTC. It translates to CASSSGTSGSYEQYF. J is TRBJ2-7 and V is TRBV7-3; 11 bases agree with TRBD2. With 4 bases clipped from V and 1 base from J, the junction kept 3 bases outside the gene matches. The CDR3 totals 15 residues. In germline, CDR1 is SGHTA, CDR2 FQGTGA.

Worth noting for this clonotype: A much more abundant neighbour one base away suggests this may be a read error. The genes are TRBV12-3 or TRBV12-4 and TRBJ1-5; tentatively, D is TRBD1 (6 bases). The length of the CDR3 is 14 residues. V lost 8 bases and J 4 bases, leaving 15 bases between the germline ends. The CDR3 spells CASALGHRNQPQHF. In nucleotides, the CDR3 is TGTGCCAGCGCCCTGGGACACCGAAATCAGCCCCAGCATTTT.

This clonotype was observed many times. V and J are TRBV6-1 and TRBJ2-4; D is uncertain. The CDR3 has 12 amino acids. Trimming pared 9 bases from V and 6 bases from J, leaving 12 bases between. Germline assignment: CDR1 MNHNS and CDR2 SASEGT. CDR3 DNA: TGTGCCAGTCTCGGATGGGGAAACATTCAGTACTTC. Translating it yields CASLGWGNIQYF.

This clonotype counts as medium-sized. The chain employs TRBV2 and TRBJ2-3, with 10 bases matching TRBD2. Germline V gives CDR1 SNHLY, CDR2 FYNNEI. The CDR3 loop spans 14 amino acids. Unmatched junction bases numbered 11, after V lost 11 bases and J lost 6 bases. CDR3 coding DNA: TGTGCCGGGGGACTAGCGCGAACCACGGATACGCAGTATTTT. It is translated as CAGGLARTTDTQYF. The full variable domain, completed using reference TRBV2 and TRBJ2-3, is EPEVTQTPSHQVTQMGQEVILRCVPISNHLYFYWYRQILGQKVEFLVSFYNNEISEKSEIFDDQFSVERPDGSNFTLKIRSTKLEDSAMYFCAGGLARTTDTQYFGPGTRLTVL.

In its sample, this clonotype is medium-sized. V is TRBV29-1 and J is TRBJ2-1, with D perhaps being TRBD1 or TRBD2 (5 bases each). The germline CDR1 and CDR2 sequences are SQVTM and ANQGSEA. V was trimmed by 2 bases and J by 13 bases, leaving 18 bases between them. CDR3 length equals 13 residues. The DNA for the CDR3 is TGCAGCGTTGAACTAGGTGGGGGTTCGGAACAGTTCTTC. Protein product: CSVELGGGSEQFF.

The chain is built from TRBV18 and TRBJ2-3; D might be TRBD2 (6 bases). The CDR3 loop spans 15 amino acids. CDR1 and CDR2 (germline): KGHSH, LQKENI. Trimming removed 3 bases at V and 2 bases at J, with 12 bases between. Here the CDR3 DNA reads TGTGCCAGCTCACCGGCAGGGAGGAACACAGATACGCAGTATTTT. Protein sequence: CASSPAGRNTDTQYF.

The chain joins TRBV28 to TRBJ1-1; possibly TRBD1 for D (6 bases). The germline gives CDR1 MDHEN, CDR2 SYDVKM. The CDR3 contains 15 residues. The germline V and J ends were trimmed by 8 bases and 0 bases, with 16 bases remaining between them. CDR3 residues: CASLPMTGMNTEAFF. The DNA for the CDR3 is TGTGCCAGCTTACCTATGACAGGAATGAACACTGAAGCTTTCTTT.

The chain uses TRBV6-5 and TRBJ1-4, with 7 nucleotides matching TRBD1. Germline CDR1 is MNHEY and CDR2 is SVGAGI. Trimming at V came to 6 bases and at J to 7 bases, leaving 14 bases not matched to a gene. This CDR3 is 16 amino acids long. This CDR3 reads CASSHPLDREVEKLFF. The CDR3 coding sequence is TGTGCCAGCAGCCACCCCCTCGACAGGGAGGTTGAAAAACTGTTTTTT.